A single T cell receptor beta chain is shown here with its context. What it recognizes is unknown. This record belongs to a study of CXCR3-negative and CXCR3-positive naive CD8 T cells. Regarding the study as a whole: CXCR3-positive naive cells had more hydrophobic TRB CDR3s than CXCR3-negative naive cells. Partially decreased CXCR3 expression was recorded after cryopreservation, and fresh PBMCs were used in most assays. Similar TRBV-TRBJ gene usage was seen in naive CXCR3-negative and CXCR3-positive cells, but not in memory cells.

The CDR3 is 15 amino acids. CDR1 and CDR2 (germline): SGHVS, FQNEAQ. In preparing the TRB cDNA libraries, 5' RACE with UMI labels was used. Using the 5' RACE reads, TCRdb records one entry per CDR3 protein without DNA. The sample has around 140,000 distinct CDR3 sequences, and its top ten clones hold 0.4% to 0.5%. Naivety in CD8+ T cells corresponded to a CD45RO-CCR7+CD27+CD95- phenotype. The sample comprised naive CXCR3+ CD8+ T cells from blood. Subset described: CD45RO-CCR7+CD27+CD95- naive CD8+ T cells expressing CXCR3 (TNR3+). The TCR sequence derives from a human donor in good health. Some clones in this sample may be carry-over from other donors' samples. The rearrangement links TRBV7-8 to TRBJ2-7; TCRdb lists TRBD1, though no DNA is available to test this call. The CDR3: CASSPVIQGSYEQYF. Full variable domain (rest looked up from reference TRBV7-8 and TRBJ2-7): GAGVSQSPRYKVAKRGQDVALRCDPISGHVSLFWYQQALGQGPEFLTYFQNEAQLDKSGLPSDRFFAERPEGSVSTLKIQRTQQEDSAVYLCASSPVIQGSYEQYFGPGTRLTVT.